The rows below give T cell receptor beta chains drawn from one sample of a study of blood T cell repertoires in COVID-19. Using immunoSEQ multiplex PCR, the repertoire was profiled, and TCRdb retains in-frame clones only, with some absent. This table holds about 70,000 clones, about nine tenths found once. The sequenced sample consisted of peripheral blood. The receptor set was obtained from an elderly woman with active or convalescent COVID-19. CDR3s include the opening cysteine and the closing phenylalanine or tryptophan. A D gene is named only where the DNA matches it firmly. Clone size is stated in some rows and not others, as once, few, many or a class when expanded.

size	V	D	J	CDR3	DNA
-	TRBV2	TRBD2	TRBJ2-3	CASSATTSGLSDTQYF	TGTGCCAGCAGTGCCACTACTAGCGGTCTGTCAGATACGCAGTATTTT
once	TRBV7-2	-	TRBJ1-5	CASSSQFQPQHF	TGTGCCAGCAGCTCACAGTTTCAGCCCCAGCATTTT
-	TRBV7-9	-	TRBJ1-1	CASRDRNTEAFF	TGTGCCAGCAGGGACAGGAACACTGAAGCTTTCTTT
-	TRBV7-9	-	TRBJ2-5	CASSSYGKTGVVETQYF	TGTGCCAGCAGCTCATATGGGAAGACAGGAGTCGTAGAGACCCAGTACTTC
-	TRBV21-1	-	TRBJ2-5	CASSKERIGGVVGGEGLETQYF	TGTGCCAGCAGCAAAGAGAGGATTGGAGGCGTAGTAGGGGGGGAGGGCCTAGAGACCCAGTACTTC
-	TRBV10-3	TRBD1	TRBJ1-5	CAISVDRERWQPQHF	TGTGCCATCAGTGTGGACAGGGAACGTTGGCAGCCCCAGCATTTT
-	TRBV6-5	-	TRBJ1-1	CASSLGGGYTEAFF	TGTGCCAGCAGTTTAGGGGGGGGTTATACTGAAGCTTTCTTT
once	TRBV3-1/TRBV3-2	-	TRBJ2-7	CASSRIELRILNYEQYF	TGTGCCAGCAGCCGGATAGAACTACGGATCCTTAACTACGAGCAGTACTTC
-	TRBV6-4	-	TRBJ2-3	CASSARYTDTQYF	TGTGCCAGCAGTGCGCGTTACACAGATACGCAGTATTTT
-	TRBV29-1	-	TRBJ2-3	CSVGELGSDTQYF	TGCAGCGTCGGGGAACTAGGTTCAGATACGCAGTATTTT
once	TRBV28	-	TRBJ1-1	CASGSPGFNTEAFF	TGTGCCAGCGGCAGCCCGGGATTTAACACTGAAGCTTTCTTT
once	TRBV2	-	TRBJ1-3	CASRESGFGNTIYF	TGTGCCAGCAGAGAATCGGGATTCGGAAACACCATATATTTT
-	TRBV30	-	TRBJ1-2	CASAGLPNGYTF	TGTGCCTCGGCGGGGCTCCCCAATGGCTACACCTTC
once	TRBV19	TRBD1	TRBJ1-1	CASTPDRGGTEAFF	TGTGCCAGTACCCCGGACAGGGGAGGCACTGAAGCTTTCTTT
-	TRBV14	TRBD1	TRBJ2-7	CASSRPYRGYEQYF	TGTGCCAGCAGTCGCCCATACAGGGGCTACGAGCAGTACTTC
-	TRBV3-1/TRBV3-2	TRBD2	TRBJ2-1	CASSQGVGGLSYNEQFF	TGTGCCAGCAGCCAAGGGGTTGGGGGACTAAGCTACAATGAGCAGTTCTTC
-	TRBV7-3	-	TRBJ2-2	CASSLEGQGPGELFF	TGTGCCAGCAGCTTAGAGGGCCAAGGCCCTGGGGAGCTGTTTTTT
-	TRBV5-4	-	TRBJ1-2	CASSFGAGPPANYGYTF	TGTGCCAGCAGCTTTGGGGCAGGCCCCCCAGCTAACTATGGCTACACCTTC
-	TRBV18	TRBD1	TRBJ2-5	CASSLWTGEETQYF	TGTGCCAGCTCACTGTGGACAGGGGAAGAGACCCAGTACTTC
-	TRBV16	-	TRBJ1-6	CASSQRNRVQSPLHF	TGTGCCAGCAGCCAACGGAACAGGGTACAATCACCCCTCCACTTT
-	TRBV18	-	TRBJ2-3	CASSPFPGSGLRDTQYF	TGTGCCAGCTCACCCTTCCCCGGGTCGGGACTTAGGGATACGCAGTATTTT
-	TRBV5-6	-	TRBJ2-7	CASTTGAGVSYEQYF	TGTGCCAGCACGACCGGTGCAGGGGTTTCCTACGAGCAGTACTTC
-	TRBV7-9	TRBD1	TRBJ1-4	CASSLGAETGANEKLFF	TGTGCCAGCAGCTTAGGGGCCGAGACAGGGGCAAATGAAAAACTGTTTTTT
-	TRBV10-1	-	TRBJ1-2	CASSVRREPNYGYTF	TGCGCCAGCAGTGTTAGAAGGGAGCCTAACTATGGCTACACCTTC
-	TRBV11-3	-	TRBJ2-1	CASSLDLGREQFF	TGTGCCAGCAGCTTAGATCTTGGCAGAGAGCAGTTCTTC
-	TRBV7-9	-	TRBJ1-1	CASSRELEAFF	TGTGCCAGCAGCCGGGAGTTAGAAGCTTTCTTT
-	TRBV3-1/TRBV3-2	-	TRBJ2-1	CASSQADSSYNEQFF	TGTGCCAGCAGCCAAGCTGATAGCTCCTACAATGAGCAGTTCTTC
-	TRBV5-4	-	TRBJ1-4	CASSPRQDTRAEKLFF	TGTGCCAGCAGCCCTCGACAGGACACGCGGGCTGAAAAACTGTTTTTT
-	TRBV29-1	-	TRBJ2-7	CSVERSPYEQYF	TGCAGCGTCGAAAGGAGCCCCTACGAGCAGTACTTC
-	TRBV10-3	TRBD2	TRBJ2-6	CAISLSTSTGANVLTF	TGTGCCATCAGTCTCTCGACTAGCACTGGGGCCAACGTCCTGACTTTC
-	TRBV6-6	-	TRBJ1-6	CASSLQGEESPLHF	TGTGCCAGCAGTCTTCAGGGTGAGGAATCACCCCTCCACTTT
-	TRBV7-2	TRBD1	TRBJ1-5	CASSSRDRDNQPQHF	TGTGCCAGCAGCTCCCGGGACAGGGACAATCAGCCCCAGCATTTT
-	TRBV9	-	TRBJ2-1	CASSVELVGEQFF	TGTGCCAGCAGCGTAGAACTAGTCGGGGAGCAGTTCTTC
-	TRBV5-1	TRBD1	TRBJ2-7	CASSTAHVPGQGAYEQYF	TGCGCCAGCAGCACTGCTCATGTTCCGGGACAGGGGGCTTACGAGCAGTACTTC
-	TRBV12-3/TRBV12-4	TRBD1	TRBJ1-1	CASSSRTGTEAFF	TGTGCCAGCAGTTCAAGGACAGGGACTGAAGCTTTCTTT
-	TRBV6-5	TRBD1	TRBJ1-2	CASSPGQGAINGYTF	TGTGCCAGCAGCCCCGGACAGGGGGCGATAAATGGCTACACCTTC
-	TRBV2	-	TRBJ2-7	CASNAAGASYEQYF	TGTGCCAGCAATGCGGCAGGGGCCTCCTACGAGCAGTACTTC
-	TRBV14	-	TRBJ1-1	CASSQELNTEAFF	TGTGCCAGCAGCCAAGAGCTAAACACTGAAGCTTTCTTT
once	TRBV19	-	TRBJ1-1	CASIWQREAFF	TGTGCCAGTATTTGGCAACGGGAGGCTTTCTTT
-	TRBV19	TRBD1	TRBJ1-1	CASSIRGGQGRRGTEAFF	TGTGCCAGTAGTATAAGGGGGGGACAGGGGAGAAGAGGCACTGAAGCTTTCTTT
-	TRBV6-5	TRBD2	TRBJ2-7	CASSYVAGGWEQYF	TGTGCCAGCAGTTACGTAGCGGGGGGGTGGGAGCAGTACTTC
-	TRBV7-8	-	TRBJ1-5	CASSPARGPQHF	TGTGCCAGCAGCCCAGCCAGGGGGCCCCAGCATTTT